One sample yielded the 23 T cell receptor beta chains listed below, sequenced in a study of CD8+ T cells in alopecia areata. As to treatment: oral pan-JAK inhibitor, 5-10 mg twice daily. Following RNA extraction, reverse transcription yielded cDNA that acted as the sequencing template. The data were produced by immunoSEQ multiplex PCR, yet TCRdb's version contains in-frame clones alone and is incomplete. Found here are some 150,000 clones, approximately 59% of them singletons; the top ten hold approximately 16%. Source: CD4+ T cells sorted from blood, taken at roughly week 58, from a patient treated with tofacitinib. The receptor set was obtained from a human donor with alopecia areata.

This rearrangement joins TRBV2 to TRBJ2-4; no clear D gene. The CDR3 length is 14 residues. The V end lost 2 bases, the J end lost 0 bases, and 5 bases lay between the germline ends. Germline V lookup: CDR1 SNHLY, CDR2 FYNNEI. CDR3 amino acids: CASSESLAKNIQYF. CDR3 DNA: TGTGCCAGCAGTGAATCGTTAGCCAAAAACATTCAGTACTTC. Full variable domain (remainder filled in from reference TRBV2 and TRBJ2-4): EPEVTQTPSHQVTQMGQEVILRCVPISNHLYFYWYRQILGQKVEFLVSFYNNEISEKSEIFDDQFSVERPDGSNFTLKIRSTKLEDSAMYFCASSESLAKNIQYFGAGTRLSVL.

This clone was found a few times. The chain has TRBV5-1 and TRBJ1-1; TRBD1 is a possible D gene (5 bases). The CDR3 spans 18 residues. V lost 4 bases and J 1 base, leaving 23 bases between the germline ends. In germline, CDR1 is SGHRS, CDR2 YFSETQ. The CDR3, as DNA: TGCGCCAGCAGCGGGGCTTCGGGTGATCGGTATTGGAACACTGAAGCTTTCTTT. Translating gives CASSGASGDRYWNTEAFF.

This clone was seen only a few times. The V and J genes are TRBV2 and TRBJ2-1, with D unresolved. V lost 10 bases, J lost 5 bases, and 24 bases lay in between. The germline gives CDR1 SNHLY, CDR2 FYNNEI. This CDR3 comprises 16 residues. This chain's CDR3 is CATSKATGISNNEQFF. CDR3 sequence (DNA): TGTGCCACTTCCAAAGCCACCGGAATATCGAACAATGAGCAGTTCTTC. Filled out from reference TRBV2 and TRBJ2-1, the complete variable domain reads EPEVTQTPSHQVTQMGQEVILRCVPISNHLYFYWYRQILGQKVEFLVSFYNNEISEKSEIFDDQFSVERPDGSNFTLKIRSTKLEDSAMYFCATSKATGISNNEQFFGPGTRLTVL.

The rearrangement uses TRBV9 and TRBJ1-1; D is perhaps TRBD1 (5 bases). The V end was cut by 0 bases, the J end by 6 bases, with 18 bases between. CDR1 SGDLS and CDR2 YYNGEE come from the germline V gene. The CDR3 runs to 16 residues. The CDR3 here is CASSVAPDSLWAEAFF. CDR3 nucleotide sequence: TGTGCCAGCAGCGTAGCTCCCGACAGCCTTTGGGCTGAAGCTTTCTTT.

The chain has TRBV5-1 and TRBJ2-5; D remains unclear. The V and J ends lost 4 bases and 2 bases respectively, with 6 bases between them. This CDR3 spans 12 amino acids. Germline lookup yields CDR1 SGHRS and CDR2 YFSETQ. The CDR3 region has the DNA TGCGCCAGCAGCCAACCTCAAGAGACCCAGTACTTC. This sequence encodes CASSQPQETQYF.

V is TRBV30 and J is TRBJ2-7, with a weak D call TRBD2 (6 bases). V lost 3 bases and J 2 bases, leaving 8 bases between the germline ends. Germline V gene lookup returns CDR1 GTSNPN and CDR2 SVGIG (reference sequence). CDR3 length equals 12 residues. The CDR3 is CAWRRGTYEQYF. CDR3 nucleotides: TGTGCCTGGAGGCGCGGGACCTACGAGCAGTACTTC.

Only a few counts were recorded for this clone. The chain employs TRBV29-1 and TRBJ1-5, with TRBD1 identical over 9 bases. The V segment lost 4 bases and the J segment 7 bases; nucleotides outside the gene matches: 5. The germline gives CDR1 SQVTM, CDR2 ANQGSEA. The CDR3 is made up of 13 amino acids. The CDR3 protein is CSVGTGVQQPQHF. CDR3 DNA sequence: TGCAGCGTTGGGACAGGGGTCCAGCAGCCCCAGCATTTT.

This clone was found a few times. The gene calls are TRBV29-1 and TRBJ1-1; 7 bases are shared with TRBD1. Looked up from germline, CDR1 is SQVTM and CDR2 is ANQGSEA. The CDR3 runs to 12 residues. Unmatched junction bases numbered 7, after V lost 7 bases and J lost 5 bases. In DNA, the CDR3 is TGCAGCGCCGGACAGGCGGAAACTGAAGCTTTCTTT. Its translation: CSAGQAETEAFF.

Note on this clone: It may be a read error: a sequence one base away is much more abundant. This chain joins TRBV4-1 and TRBJ2-7; TRBD1 matches 12 bases. The CDR3 loop spans 15 amino acids. Germline V lookup: CDR1 MGHRA, CDR2 YSYEKL. After removal of 3 bases from V and 5 bases from J, the junction contained 5 bases not matched to a gene. In DNA, the CDR3 is TGCGCCAGCAGCCACCCGGGACAGGGGGCCGACGAGCAGTACTTC. This sequence encodes CASSHPGQGADEQYF.

This chain links TRBV11-2 with TRBJ2-3, with D maybe TRBD2 (6 bases). The CDR3 runs 14 residues. The germline V gene encodes CDR1 SGHAT and CDR2 FQNNGV. Trimming took off 0 bases at V and 7 bases at J, with 11 bases between the two ends. The CDR3 protein is CASSLERGSHTQYF. The DNA for the CDR3 is TGTGCCAGCAGCTTAGAACGGGGGAGCCATACGCAGTATTTT. Based on the CDR3 plus reference TRBV11-2 and TRBJ2-3, the full variable domain is EAGVAQSPRYKIIEKRQSVAFWCNPISGHATLYWYQQILGQGPKLLIQFQNNGVVDDSQLPKDRFSAERLKGVDSTLKIQPAKLEDSAVYLCASSLERGSHTQYFGPGTRLTVL.

This clone was observed a few times. This CDR3 is also generated by other DNA sequences in the sample. The chain joins TRBV29-1 to TRBJ1-1; a possible D gene is TRBD1 (6 bases). The CDR3 is made up of 13 amino acids. The germline CDR1 and CDR2 sequences are SQVTM and ANQGSEA. Deletions cut 3 bases from V and 0 bases from J, with 8 bases between. The CDR3 spells CSVEGALNTEAFF. The CDR3 DNA sequence: TGCAGCGTTGAGGGGGCCCTGAACACTGAAGCTTTCTTT.

The chain is built from TRBV7-2 and TRBJ2-5; no definite D call. The CDR3 sequence is 12 residues long. Germline assignment: CDR1 SGHTA and CDR2 FQGNSA. V lost 6 bases, J lost 0 bases, and 5 bases lay in between. CDR3 amino acids: CASRMDQETQYF. Here the CDR3 DNA reads TGTGCCAGCAGAATGGACCAAGAGACCCAGTACTTC. Full variable domain (outside the CDR3, taken from reference TRBV7-2 and TRBJ2-5): GAGVSQSPSNKVTEKGKDVELRCDPISGHTALYWYRQSLGQGLEFLIYFQGNSAPDKSGLPSDRFSAERTGGSVSTLTIQRTQQEDSAVYLCASRMDQETQYFGPGTRLLVL.

The J gene is TRBJ1-6, the V gene TRBV4-1, with 9 nucleotides matching TRBD1. With V trimmed by 6 bases and J by 6 bases, 6 bases remained unmatched. Germline V CDR1 and CDR2: MGHRA, YSYEKL. The CDR3 spans 15 residues. The CDR3 DNA reads as TGCGCCAGCAGTCCACAGGGGGCGGTTAATTCACCCCTCCACTTT. Translated, it gives CASSPQGAVNSPLHF.

The chain combines TRBV29-1 with TRBJ2-5; the D gene is possibly TRBD1 (6 bases). Between the trimmed V and J ends, which lost 5 bases and 0 bases, there was a span of 19 bases. From germline, CDR1 is SQVTM and CDR2 ANQGSEA. The CDR3 runs to 16 residues. The CDR3 region is CSVPTGTHWYQETQYF. In DNA form, the CDR3 reads TGCAGCGTTCCCACCGGGACACACTGGTACCAAGAGACCCAGTACTTC.

The chain employs TRBV23-1 and TRBJ1-2, with D tentatively TRBD1 (6 bases). TRBV23-1 is assigned to the ORF class and has an uncertain function. The V end lost 0 bases, the J end lost 5 bases, and 16 bases lay between the germline ends. CDR3 length: 16 residues. DNA for the CDR3: TGCGCCAGCAGTCAATCGTGCTTAACAGGGAGGTATGGCTACACCTTC. Translation gives CASSQSCLTGRYGYTF.

As regards this clone: The junction and the germline gene differ at one end; a read error may be behind it. V and J are TRBV2 and TRBJ2-1; no clear D gene. The CDR3 sequence is 15 residues long. Looked up from germline, CDR1 is SNHLY and CDR2 is FYNNEI. The CDR3 spells CASSLRWTSSNEQFF. For the CDR3, the DNA is TGTGCCAGCAGCTTGAGGTGGACCTCCTCCAATGAGCAGTTCTTC.

The chain couples TRBV10-2 to TRBJ1-1; 8 nucleotides line up with TRBD1. Germline lookup yields CDR1 WSHSY and CDR2 SAAADI. This CDR3 comprises 13 residues. With 8 bases clipped from V and 3 bases from J, the junction kept 5 bases outside the gene matches. The CDR3 sequence is CASLDRGYTEAFF. As DNA, the CDR3 is TGCGCCAGCCTAGACAGGGGATACACTGAAGCTTTCTTT.

The chain joins TRBV2 to TRBJ1-6; D possibly corresponds to TRBD1 (5 bases). Germline values: CDR1 SNHLY, CDR2 FYNNEI. The CDR3 has 14 amino acids. V was cut by 10 bases and J by 7 bases, with 17 bases left in between. CDR3 nucleotides: TGTGCCATCCTGGGGCGGTGGGGGAATTCACCCCTCCACTTT. Its translation is CAILGRWGNSPLHF.

The rearrangement links TRBV5-1 to TRBJ1-4; D gene unclear. The CDR3 is 16 residues long. V was shortened by 0 bases and J by 0 bases, with 9 bases between the two germline ends. In germline, CDR1 is SGHRS, CDR2 YFSETQ. CDR3 residues: CASSLEGPATNEKLFF. DNA of the CDR3: TGCGCCAGCAGCTTGGAAGGGCCGGCAACTAATGAAAAACTGTTTTTT.

J is TRBJ1-1 and V is TRBV9; D is uncertain. Germline CDR1 SGDLS, CDR2 YYNGEE. V lost 0 bases and J lost 7, with 13 bases in between. This CDR3 contains 14 residues. The chain's CDR3 is CASSVVPQPSEAFF. The CDR3 DNA is TGTGCCAGCAGCGTAGTCCCGCAGCCCAGTGAAGCTTTCTTT.

This clone was counted between two and nine times. The rearrangement joins TRBV2 to TRBJ2-6; D gene unclear. CDR1 is SNHLY and CDR2 is FYNNEI in the germline V gene. This CDR3 is built from 12 residues. The V end was cut by 5 bases, the J end by 3 bases, with 2 bases between. The CDR3 loop reads CASSLGANVLTF. CDR3 DNA: TGTGCCAGCAGTCTTGGGGCCAACGTCCTGACTTTC.

This clone was counted only a few times. The chain has TRBV19 and TRBJ2-1, with unresolved D. The CDR3 is 15 residues long. Trimming removed 1 base from V and 5 bases from J, with 12 bases in between. CDR1 is LNHDA, CDR2 SQIVND, per germline (reference sequence). The CDR3: CASSIVLVRDNEQFF. CDR3 in DNA: TGTGCCAGTAGTATAGTCTTAGTTAGGGACAATGAGCAGTTCTTC.

The chain combines TRBV9 with TRBJ2-7; weak D call: TRBD2 (5 bases). Germline-derived CDR1 and CDR2 are SGDLS and YYNGEE. The CDR3 contains 15 residues. V was trimmed by 0 bases and J by 3 bases, leaving 13 bases between them. The CDR3 is CASSVGQSTNYEQYF. CDR3 coding DNA: TGTGCCAGCAGCGTAGGGCAGTCGACTAACTACGAGCAGTACTTC.